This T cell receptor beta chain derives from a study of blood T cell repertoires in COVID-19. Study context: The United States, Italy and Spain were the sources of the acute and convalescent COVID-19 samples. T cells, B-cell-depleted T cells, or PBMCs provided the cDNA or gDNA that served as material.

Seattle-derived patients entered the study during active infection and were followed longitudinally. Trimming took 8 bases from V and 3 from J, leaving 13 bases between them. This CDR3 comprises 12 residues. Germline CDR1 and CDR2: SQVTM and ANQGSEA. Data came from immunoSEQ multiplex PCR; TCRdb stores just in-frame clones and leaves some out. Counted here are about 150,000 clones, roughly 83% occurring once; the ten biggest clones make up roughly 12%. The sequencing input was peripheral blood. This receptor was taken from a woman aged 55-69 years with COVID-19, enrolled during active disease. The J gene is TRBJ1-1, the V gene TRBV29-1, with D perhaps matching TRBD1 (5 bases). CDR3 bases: TGCAGCTCAGCCCAGGGTGACACTGAAGCTTTCTTT. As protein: CSSAQGDTEAFF.